Listed here are 2 T cell receptor beta chains from one sample, sequenced in a study of CD8 T cells in ankylosing spondylitis. Study-wide findings and caveats: Ankylosing spondylitis blood appeared to carry a characteristic TCR beta motif of roughly 8 highly homologous variants.

TCRdb re-called the 5' RACE reads with MiXCR, one entry per CDR3 protein. The data hold hundreds of thousands of distinct CDR3 sequences, with about 10% observed a single time. No antigen has been assigned to these receptors. The specimen sequenced was blood, either unsorted or a sorted T cell fraction (not recorded which). These receptors were taken from a male donor with ankylosing spondylitis.

This clonotype appeared a few times. This sequence joins TRBV5-1 and TRBJ2-5; 8 nucleotides match TRBD1. Germline V gives CDR1 SGHRS, CDR2 YFSETQ. The CDR3 contains 15 residues. The trim removed 4 bases at V and 4 bases at J, leaving 9 bases unmatched. The CDR3 region is CASSRGQGVRETQYF. The CDR3 coding sequence is TGCGCCAGCAGCCGCGGACAGGGAGTAAGAGAGACCCAGTACTTC.

In its sample, this clonotype was seen a few times. The chain uses TRBV5-1 and TRBJ2-7; no clear D. This CDR3 comprises 16 residues. The germline CDR1 and CDR2 sequences are SGHRS and YFSETQ. V was clipped by 4 bases and J by 2 bases, with 19 bases between them. CDR3 sequence reads: CASSLRPETSTYEQYF. The CDR3 nucleotides are TGCGCCAGCAGCCTACGGCCGGAAACCTCTACCTACGAGCAGTACTTC.